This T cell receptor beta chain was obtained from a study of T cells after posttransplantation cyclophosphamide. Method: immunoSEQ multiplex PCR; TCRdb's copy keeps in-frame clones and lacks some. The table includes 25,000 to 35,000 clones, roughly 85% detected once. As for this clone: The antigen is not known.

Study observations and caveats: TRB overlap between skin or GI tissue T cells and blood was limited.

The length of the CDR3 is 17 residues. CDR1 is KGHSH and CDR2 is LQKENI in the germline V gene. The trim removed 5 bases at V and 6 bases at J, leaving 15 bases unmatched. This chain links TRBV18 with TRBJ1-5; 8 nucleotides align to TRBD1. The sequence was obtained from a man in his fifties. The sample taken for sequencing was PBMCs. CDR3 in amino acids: CASSEYFQGAYPQPQHF. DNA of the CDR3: TGTGCCAGCTCAGAGTACTTTCAGGGGGCTTACCCTCAGCCCCAGCATTTT.